The rows below give T cell receptor beta chains drawn from one sample of a study of blood T cell repertoires in COVID-19. Profiling relied on immunoSEQ multiplex PCR, and the TCRdb table lists in-frame clones only, not all of them. The sample yields about 170,000 clones, 86% seen once. Material for sequencing was peripheral blood. The receptors were sampled from a woman of 80 years or more in a cohort sampled during active or convalescent COVID-19. CDR3s include the opening cysteine and the closing phenylalanine or tryptophan. The order of the fields is CDR3 protein, J gene, V gene.

CDR3: CASSERYQNSPLHF
J: TRBJ1-6
V: TRBV2

CDR3: CASSFSGRGDTQYF
J: TRBJ2-3
V: TRBV7-2

CDR3: CASSEFAGEETQYF
J: TRBJ2-5
V: TRBV2

CDR3: CARIAGQGYANYGYTF
J: TRBJ1-2
V: TRBV5-3

CDR3: CATVPGGRAILRTDTQYF
J: TRBJ2-3
V: TRBV15

CDR3: CASSHEKSPLHF
J: TRBJ1-6
V: TRBV5-1

CDR3: CASSPSYTGELFF
J: TRBJ2-2
V: TRBV27

CDR3: CASSPPPGSDQPQHF
J: TRBJ1-5
V: TRBV18

CDR3: CASSESGQGAFGEQYF
J: TRBJ2-7
V: TRBV25-1

CDR3: CASSKGPSGTLHF
J: TRBJ1-6
V: TRBV7-9

CDR3: CASSQAGFEQFF
J: TRBJ2-1
V: TRBV4-1

CDR3: CASSRGAPGGGRNTQYF
J: TRBJ2-3
V: TRBV7-2

CDR3: CASSKVDRVGEQYF
J: TRBJ2-7
V: TRBV19